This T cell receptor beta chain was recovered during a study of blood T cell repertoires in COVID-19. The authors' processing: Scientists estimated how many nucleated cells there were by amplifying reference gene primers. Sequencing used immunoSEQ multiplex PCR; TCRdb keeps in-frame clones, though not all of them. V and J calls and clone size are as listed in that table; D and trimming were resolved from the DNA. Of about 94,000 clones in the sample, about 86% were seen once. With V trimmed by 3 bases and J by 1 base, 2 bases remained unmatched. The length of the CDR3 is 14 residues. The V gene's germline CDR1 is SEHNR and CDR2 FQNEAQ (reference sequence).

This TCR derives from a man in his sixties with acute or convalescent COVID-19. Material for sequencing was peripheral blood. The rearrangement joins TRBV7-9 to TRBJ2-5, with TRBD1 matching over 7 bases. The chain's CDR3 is CASSLDRIQETQYF. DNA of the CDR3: TGTGCCAGCAGCTTGGACAGGATCCAAGAGACCCAGTACTTC.